This entry features one TCR beta chain sequence. No antigen is known for it. CDR3 length: 14 residues. The V and J ends lost 3 bases and 3 bases respectively, with 12 bases between them. Included in the TCR beta cDNA libraries were unique molecular identifiers. Input populations of about 0.95 to 11 million T cells gave rise to around 480,000 cDNA molecules. TCRdb ran MiXCR on the PCR reads and lists one entry per CDR3 protein. The sample has approximately 770,000 distinct CDR3 sequences; around 42% are singletons. This specimen belongs to a study of post-analysis software for immune sequencing data. General study results and limits: When patients were compared with controls, a handful of TRBV segments were more frequent, TRBV5-6, TRBV5-1 and TRBV20-1 among them. The normalized Chao1 diversity of multiple sclerosis patients was significantly lower than that of controls.

The chain couples TRBV12-3 or TRBV12-4 to TRBJ2-7; possible D gene TRBD1, 6 bases. The receptor comes from a girl aged 5 to 17 with multiple sclerosis. Sequencing was done on a sample of blood. The CDR3 region has the DNA TGTGCCAGCAGTTTCCGGGACAACTTCTACGAGCAGTACTTC. Translating it yields CASSFRDNFYEQYF.